Here is one T cell receptor (beta chain) with its context. The antigen remains undetermined. The sample is drawn from a study of cytomegalovirus exposure and HLA in healthy donors. Points from the study as a whole: For most TCR beta V segments, an earlier analysis put the productive rate at about 90% or about 30% of the time.

This PCR relied on a set of 60 Vbeta primers and 13 Jbeta primers. In the study's own analysis: Unique TCR beta chains totaled 65 million to 95 million in a later count, with approximately 10 million of them shared. Profiled with immunoSEQ multiplex PCR; TCRdb holds only in-frame clones, not every one. V and J calls and clone size are given by that table; D and trimming were obtained from the DNA. The data hold about 170,000 clones, with more than 80% observed a single time. CDR3 length: 14 amino acids. Germline V lookup: CDR1 SGHNT, CDR2 YYREEE (reference sequence). V lost 3 bases and J lost 6; bases outside the gene matches: 7.

Sequenced sample: PBMCs. The TCR sequence derives from a woman between 18 and 30 years old in good health and CMV-seropositive. This chain connects TRBV5-4 to TRBJ1-1, with 8 bases identical to TRBD1. CDR3 loop: CASSSQTGDSEAFF. The CDR3 region has the DNA TGTGCCAGCAGCTCACAGACAGGGGATTCTGAAGCTTTCTTT.